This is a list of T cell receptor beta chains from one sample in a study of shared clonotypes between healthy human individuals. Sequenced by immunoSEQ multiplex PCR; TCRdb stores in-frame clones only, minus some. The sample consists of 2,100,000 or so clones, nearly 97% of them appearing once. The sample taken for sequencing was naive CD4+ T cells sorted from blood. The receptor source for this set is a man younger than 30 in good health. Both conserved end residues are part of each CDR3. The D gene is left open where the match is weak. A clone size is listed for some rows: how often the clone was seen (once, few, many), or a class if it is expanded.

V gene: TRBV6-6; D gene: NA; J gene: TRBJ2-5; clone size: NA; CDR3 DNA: TGTGCCAGCAGTTACCCAGGCATAGAGACCCAGTACTTC; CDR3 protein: CASSYPGIETQYF
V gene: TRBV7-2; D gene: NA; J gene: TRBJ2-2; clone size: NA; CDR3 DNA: TGTGCCAGCAGCTTAAGGAGCCCGGAGGTAACGAACACCGGGGAGCTGTTTTTT; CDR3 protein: CASSLRSPEVTNTGELFF
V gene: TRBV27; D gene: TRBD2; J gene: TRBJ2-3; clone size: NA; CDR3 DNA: TGTGCCAGCAGTTTATTGCGGGACTACACAGATACGCAGTATTTT; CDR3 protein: CASSLLRDYTDTQYF
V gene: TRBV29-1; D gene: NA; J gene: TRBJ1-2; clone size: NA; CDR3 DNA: TGCAGCGTTGGCTTCGGACAAACGAACTATGGCTACACCTTC; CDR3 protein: CSVGFGQTNYGYTF
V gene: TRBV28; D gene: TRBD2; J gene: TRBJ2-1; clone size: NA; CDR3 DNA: TGTGCAACCGGGGGGGCTTCCTACAATGAGCAGTTCTTC; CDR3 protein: CATGGASYNEQFF
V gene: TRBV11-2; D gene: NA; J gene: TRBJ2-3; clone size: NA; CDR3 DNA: TGTGCCAGCAGCCCGCGAGGCGCAGGGCCGGATACGCAGTATTTT; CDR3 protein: CASSPRGAGPDTQYF
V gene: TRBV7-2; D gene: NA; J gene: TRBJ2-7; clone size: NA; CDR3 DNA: TGTGCCAGCAGCCAGACAGGATCCATTTACGAGCAGTACTTC; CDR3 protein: CASSQTGSIYEQYF
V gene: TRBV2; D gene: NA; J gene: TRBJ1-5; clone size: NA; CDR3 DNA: TGTGCCAGCAGTGGGACAGACAATAGCAATCAGCCCCAGCATTTT; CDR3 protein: CASSGTDNSNQPQHF
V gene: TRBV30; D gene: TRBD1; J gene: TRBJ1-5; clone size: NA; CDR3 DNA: TGTGCCTGGAGTGTACAGGGGACTCTTGGCCCCCAGCATTTT; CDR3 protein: CAWSVQGTLGPQHF
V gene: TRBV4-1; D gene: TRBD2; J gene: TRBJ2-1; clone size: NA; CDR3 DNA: TGCGCCAGCAGCCAGGTTTTACCGGGACTAGTCGGTGAGCAGTTCTTC; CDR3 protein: CASSQVLPGLVGEQFF
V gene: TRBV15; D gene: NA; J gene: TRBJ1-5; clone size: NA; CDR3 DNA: TGTGCCACCAGCCCGCGACTCGGGGGGGGACGCAATCAGCCCCAGCATTTT; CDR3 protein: CATSPRLGGGRNQPQHF
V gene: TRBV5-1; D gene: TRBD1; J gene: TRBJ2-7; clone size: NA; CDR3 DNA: TGCGCCAGCAGCATGTACAGGGGATCAAGTGCCTACGAGCAGTACTTC; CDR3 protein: CASSMYRGSSAYEQYF
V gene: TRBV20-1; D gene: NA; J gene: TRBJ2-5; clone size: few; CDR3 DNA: TGCAGTGCCATATTACAAGAGACCCAGTACTTC; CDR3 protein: CSAILQETQYF
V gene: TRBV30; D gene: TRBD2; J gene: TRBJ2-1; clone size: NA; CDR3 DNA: TGTGCCTGGTCGGGCGGGAGGCTAGATGAGCAGTTCTTC; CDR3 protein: CAWSGGRLDEQFF
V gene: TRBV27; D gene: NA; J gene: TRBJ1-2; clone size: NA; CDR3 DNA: TGTGCCAGCAAGGGGATCTATGGCTACACCTTC; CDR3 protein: CASKGIYGYTF
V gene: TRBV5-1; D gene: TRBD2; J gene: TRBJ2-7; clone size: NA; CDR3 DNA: TGCGCCAGCAGCCCTTCGGGGGTAGCGGGGTTCGAGGTCGAGCAGTACTTC; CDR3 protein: CASSPSGVAGFEVEQYF
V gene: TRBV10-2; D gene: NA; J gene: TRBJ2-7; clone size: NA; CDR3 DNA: TGCGCCAGCAGTGAGTTTAGCGGAGACTACGAGCAGTACTTC; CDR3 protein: CASSEFSGDYEQYF
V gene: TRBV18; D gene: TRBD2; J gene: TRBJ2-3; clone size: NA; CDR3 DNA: TGTGCCAGCTCACCACCCCGTCTAGGACTAGCGGGATCTACGCAGTATTTT; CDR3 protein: CASSPPRLGLAGSTQYF
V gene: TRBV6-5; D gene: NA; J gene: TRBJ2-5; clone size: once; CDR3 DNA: TGTGCCAGCAGCAGGACATTTATGGAGACCCAGTACTTC; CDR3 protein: CASSRTFMETQYF
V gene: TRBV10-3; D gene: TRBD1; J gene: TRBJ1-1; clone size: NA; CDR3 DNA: TGTGCCATCAGCCATGGACAGGGGGTCACTGAAGCTTTCTTT; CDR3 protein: CAISHGQGVTEAFF
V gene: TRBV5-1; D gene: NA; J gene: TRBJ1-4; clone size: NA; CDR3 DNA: TGCGCCAGCAGCCTGACCCCAGGGGAGACTAATGAAAAACTGTTTTTT; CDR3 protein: CASSLTPGETNEKLFF
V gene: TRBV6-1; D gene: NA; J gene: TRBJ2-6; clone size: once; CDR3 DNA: TGTGCCAGCAGTGCAGGGGCGAAATCTGGGGCCAACGTCCTGACTTTC; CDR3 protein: CASSAGAKSGANVLTF
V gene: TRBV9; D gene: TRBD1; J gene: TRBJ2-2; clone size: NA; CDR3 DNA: TGTGCCAGCAGCGTAAGCTCTTCCGGGACAGGGGGACCCGGGGAGCTGTTTTTT; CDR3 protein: CASSVSSSGTGGPGELFF
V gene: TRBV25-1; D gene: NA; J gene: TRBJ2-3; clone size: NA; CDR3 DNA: TGTGCCACTGGAGAATGGGGAGGAAGCACAGATACGCAGTATTTT; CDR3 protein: CATGEWGGSTDTQYF
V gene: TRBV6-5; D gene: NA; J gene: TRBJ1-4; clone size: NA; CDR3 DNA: TGTGCCAGTCAGGGCAGGACTAATGAAAAACTGTTTTTT; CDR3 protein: CASQGRTNEKLFF